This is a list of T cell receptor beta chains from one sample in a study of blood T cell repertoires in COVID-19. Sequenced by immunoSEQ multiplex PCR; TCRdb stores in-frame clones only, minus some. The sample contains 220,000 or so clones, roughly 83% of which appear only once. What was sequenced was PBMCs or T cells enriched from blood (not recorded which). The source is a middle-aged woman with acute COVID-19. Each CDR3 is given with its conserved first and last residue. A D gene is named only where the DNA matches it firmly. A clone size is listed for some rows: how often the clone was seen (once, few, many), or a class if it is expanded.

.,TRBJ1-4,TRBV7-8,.,TGTGCCAGCAGCTCTCAGGGCCTTCGGGATGAAAAACTGTTTTTT,CASSSQGLRDEKLFF
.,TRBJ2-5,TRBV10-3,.,TGTGCCATCAGTGAGGGCGTTGGAGAAGAGACCCAGTACTTC,CAISEGVGEETQYF
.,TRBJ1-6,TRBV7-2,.,TGTGCCAGCAGCTTAGGGCCACAGGGCTCCTATAATTCACCCCTCCACTTT,CASSLGPQGSYNSPLHF
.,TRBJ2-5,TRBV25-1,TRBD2,TGTGCCAGCAGTGATCTAGCGGGGGGTAAAAACCAAGAGACCCAGTACTTC,CASSDLAGGKNQETQYF
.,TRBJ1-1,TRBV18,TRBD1,TGTGCCAGCTCACCCAAAACAGGGGGGAGCACTGAAGCTTTCTTT,CASSPKTGGSTEAFF
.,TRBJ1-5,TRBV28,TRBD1,TGTGCCAGCAGTTGGGGACAGGGGATTCAGCCCCAGCATTTT,CASSWGQGIQPQHF
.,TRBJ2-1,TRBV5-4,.,TGTGCCAGCAGCTACGGGTCTAATGAGCAGTTCTTC,CASSYGSNEQFF
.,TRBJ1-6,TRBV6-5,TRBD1,TGTGCCAGCAGAACCGACAGGGGGCGATCTTCACCCCTCCACTTT,CASRTDRGRSSPLHF
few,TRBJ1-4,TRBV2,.,TGTGCCAGCAGTTACCAGGGGCCGGAGGCAACTAATGAAAAACTGTTTTTT,CASSYQGPEATNEKLFF
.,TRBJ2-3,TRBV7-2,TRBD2,TGTGCCAGCAGCTGGCCTAGCGGGGGGGGAGATACGCAGTATTTT,CASSWPSGGGDTQYF
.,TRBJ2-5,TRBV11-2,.,TGTGCCAGCAGCTTAGCCCACCCCGGGGCCCAGTACTTC,CASSLAHPGAQYF
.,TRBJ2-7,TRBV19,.,TGTGCCAGTAGTACCTCCTCTAGCTACGAGCAGTACTTC,CASSTSSSYEQYF
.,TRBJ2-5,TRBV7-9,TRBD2,TGTGCTGTCCTCGCGGGGGGTCAAGAGACCCAGTACTTC,CAVLAGGQETQYF
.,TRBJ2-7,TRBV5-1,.,TGCGCCAGCAGCTTGGATTACCTAAGCTCCTACGAGCAGTACTTC,CASSLDYLSSYEQYF
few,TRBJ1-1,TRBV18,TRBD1,TGTGCCAGCTCCCAGGACAGGGGTCGAGCTTTCTTT,CASSQDRGRAFF
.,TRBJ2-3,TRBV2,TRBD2,TGTGCCAGCACCTCCCAGTCAGGACTAGCCGTTTATACGCAGTATTTT,CASTSQSGLAVYTQYF
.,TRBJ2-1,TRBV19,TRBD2,TGTGCCAGTAGTCAGGGCCTGGGGACTAGCGAATACAATGAGCAGTTCTTC,CASSQGLGTSEYNEQFF
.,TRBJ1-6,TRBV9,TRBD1,TGTGCCCCCAAGGAAACAGGGGGCGTTCTAGTAGTATCCTATAATTCACCCCTCCACTTT,CAPKETGGVLVVSYNSPLHF
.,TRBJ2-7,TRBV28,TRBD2,TGTGCCAGCAGTCCCATTCGTGGGACTAGCGGCTACGAGCAGTACTTC,CASSPIRGTSGYEQYF
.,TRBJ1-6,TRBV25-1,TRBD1,TGTGCCAGCACCCGTGGGACAGGGGTATCACCCCTCCACTTT,CASTRGTGVSPLHF
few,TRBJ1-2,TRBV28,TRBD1,TGTGCCAGCAGAGCAGGGGGCGAAGGAGGCTACACCTTC,CASRAGGEGGYTF
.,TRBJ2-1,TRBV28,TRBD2,TGTGCCAGCAGTTTCCTAGCGGGGGGCGGGTTCCTGGTCGATGAGCAGTTCTTC,CASSFLAGGGFLVDEQFF
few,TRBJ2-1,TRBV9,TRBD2,TGTGCCAGCAGCGTCGGACTAGCGGTCGATTACTACAATGAGCAGTTCTTC,CASSVGLAVDYYNEQFF
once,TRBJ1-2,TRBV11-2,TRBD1,TGTGCCAGCAGCTCCACGACGCGGACAGGGGACGTCTATGGCTACACCTTC,CASSSTTRTGDVYGYTF
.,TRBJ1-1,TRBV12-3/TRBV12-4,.,TGTGCCAGCATCCAAAACAGGGAGACTGAAGCTTTCTTT,CASIQNRETEAFF
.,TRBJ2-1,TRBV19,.,TGTGCCAGTAGTATATACTTAGACAATGAGCAGTTCTTC,CASSIYLDNEQFF
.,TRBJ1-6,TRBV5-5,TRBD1,TGTGCCAGCAGCCACGGACAGGGCCCCAATTATTCACCCCTCCACTTT,CASSHGQGPNYSPLHF
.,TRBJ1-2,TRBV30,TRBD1,TGTGCCTGGAACGGACAGGGTGGGTACTATGGCTACACCTTC,CAWNGQGGYYGYTF
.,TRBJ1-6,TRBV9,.,TGTGCCAGCAGCCCGGGATCTCAATCCGGTTCACCCCTCCACTTT,CASSPGSQSGSPLHF
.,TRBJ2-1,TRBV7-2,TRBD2,TGTGCCAGCAGCTTCTCACCCGGGACTAGCTTTTATAATGAGCAGTTCTTC,CASSFSPGTSFYNEQFF
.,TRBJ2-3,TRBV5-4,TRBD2,TGTGCCGTTCGGACTAGCGGCACAGATACGCAGTATTTT,CAVRTSGTDTQYF
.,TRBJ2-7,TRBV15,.,TGTGCCACCAGCGACCGCGGAGGGCAGATGTCTCCCTACGAGCAGTACTTC,CATSDRGGQMSPYEQYF
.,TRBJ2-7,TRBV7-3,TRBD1,TGTGCCAGCAGCCCCGGGACAGGCAGTTTGGAGCAGTACTTC,CASSPGTGSLEQYF
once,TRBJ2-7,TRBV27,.,TGTGCCACCCTTTGCGGGGGCACCTCAGGTGAGCAGTACTTC,CATLCGGTSGEQYF
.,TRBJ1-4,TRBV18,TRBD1,TGTGCCAGCTCACCACCTTCGAGGGGGCTTCGGGAAAAACTGTTTTTT,CASSPPSRGLREKLFF
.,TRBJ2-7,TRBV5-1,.,TGCGCCAGCAGCTTGGCCGGCAGGGGAACCTACGAGCAGTACTTC,CASSLAGRGTYEQYF
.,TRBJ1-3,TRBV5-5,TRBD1,TGTGCCAGCAGCTCCCGGCCCCTACGACAGGGAGGTAACACCATATATTTT,CASSSRPLRQGGNTIYF
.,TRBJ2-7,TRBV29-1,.,TGCAGCCCAGGTCGGGGTTCCTTCTCCTACGAGCAGTACTTC,CSPGRGSFSYEQYF
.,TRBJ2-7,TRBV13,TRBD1,TGTGCCAGCAGCTTAGGACAGGGGGCATACGAGCAGTACTTC,CASSLGQGAYEQYF
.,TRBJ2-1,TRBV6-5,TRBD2,TGTGCCAGCAGCCGGACTAGCGGGGTGAAGTTCTTC,CASSRTSGVKFF
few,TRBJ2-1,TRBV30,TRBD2,TGTGCCTGCAGTAGCGGGAGCATCTCCTACAATGAGCAGTTCTTC,CACSSGSISYNEQFF
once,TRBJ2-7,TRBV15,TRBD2,TGTGCCACCAGCAGATACCAGGAGGGAGGGAACGAGCAGTACTTC,CATSRYQEGGNEQYF
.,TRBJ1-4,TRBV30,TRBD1,TGTGCCTGGAGTCTCCCTCAGACAGGGGCGAGCGAAAAACTGTTTTTT,CAWSLPQTGASEKLFF
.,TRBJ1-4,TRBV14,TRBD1,TGTGCCAGCAGCAAGAATAGACAGGGGAATGAAAAACTGTTTTTT,CASSKNRQGNEKLFF
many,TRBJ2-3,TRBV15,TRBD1,TGTGCCACCAGCAATCCCTCGGGACAGGGCACAGATACGCAGTATTTT,CATSNPSGQGTDTQYF
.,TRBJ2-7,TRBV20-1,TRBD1,TGCAGTGCTAGTATTGGACGGGACAGCTCCTACGAGCAGTACTTC,CSASIGRDSSYEQYF
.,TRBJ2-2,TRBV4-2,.,TGTGCCAGCAGCCAGGGGGACAAGGCGGGGGAGCTGTTTTTT,CASSQGDKAGELFF
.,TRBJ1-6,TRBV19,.,TGTGCCAGTAGTATCCACCCAGGGGTCAGACAGGATTCACCCCTCCACTTT,CASSIHPGVRQDSPLHF
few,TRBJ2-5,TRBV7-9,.,TGTGCCAGCTGCGAACTGGGGGGTAGGGAGACCCAGTACTTC,CASCELGGRETQYF